The entry below gives a single T cell receptor beta chain sequence along with its context. Its antigen is unidentified. The data are from a study of T cells in Graves' hyperthyroidism and ophthalmopathy. Study information: Pretreatment peripheral blood was obtained at initial diagnosis. The study, taken as a whole, reports: Most thyroid clonotypes expanded above 0.001 appeared in blood too.

It was RNA transcripts that yielded the amplified TCR beta CDR3 regions. With the HTBI primer set, the TCR CDR3 went through a first round of RT-PCR. Using its own MiXCR run on the multiplex PCR reads, TCRdb lists one record per CDR3 protein. The repertoire includes hundreds of thousands of distinct CDR3 sequences, roughly 20% of them detected once, and around 15% sits in the top ten. When hyperthyroidism was first diagnosed, the blood sample was taken, preceding any ophthalmopathy symptoms. The germline gives CDR1 DFQATT, CDR2 SNEGSKA (reference sequence). Deletions cut 0 bases from V and 5 bases from J, with 13 bases between. This CDR3 contains 14 residues.

This chain uses TRBV20-1 with TRBJ1-2, with D possibly being TRBD1 (6 bases). Sequencing input: blood. This TCR was recovered from a woman in her forties or fifties with Graves' hyperthyroidism that later progressed to Graves' ophthalmopathy. The CDR3 bases are TGCAGTGCTAGAGATCCTCAGAGGGGGTATGGCTACACCTTC. It translates to CSARDPQRGYGYTF.